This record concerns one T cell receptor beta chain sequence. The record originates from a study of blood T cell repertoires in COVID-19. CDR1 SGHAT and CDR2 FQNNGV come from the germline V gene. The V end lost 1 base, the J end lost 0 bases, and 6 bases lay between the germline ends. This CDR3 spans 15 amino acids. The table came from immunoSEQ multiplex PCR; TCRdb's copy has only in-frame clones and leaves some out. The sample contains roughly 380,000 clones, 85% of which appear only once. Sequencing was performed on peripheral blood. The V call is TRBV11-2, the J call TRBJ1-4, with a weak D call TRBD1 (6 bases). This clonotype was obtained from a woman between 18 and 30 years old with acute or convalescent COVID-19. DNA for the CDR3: TGTGCCAGCAGCTTAGGACAGGCAACTAATGAAAAACTGTTTTTT. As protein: CASSLGQATNEKLFF.